Following are 6 T cell receptor beta chains from one sample sequenced in a study of beta chain features in type 1 diabetes. Their antigens are not known. Findings and caveats of the study: TCRB CDR3 length was moderately but significantly reduced in all four CD4+ subsets of Type 1 diabetes patients.

Expressed TCRB transcripts got sequenced, as all isolated RNA was reverse transcribed. Method: immunoSEQ multiplex PCR; TCRdb's copy keeps in-frame clones and lacks some. The sample contains around 40,000 clones, 66% of which appear only once. The sample consisted of Tregs from blood. The receptors here all came from a woman aged 18-30 years with type 1 diabetes.

This chain connects TRBV29-1 to TRBJ2-5, with D possibly TRBD2 on 5 matching bases. The CDR3 extends over 13 amino acids. The ends were cut back, 3 bases at V and 5 bases at J, with 13 bases in the middle. The V gene's germline CDR1 is SQVTM and CDR2 ANQGSEA. Here the CDR3 reads CSVDPDSSETQYF. The CDR3 nucleotides read TGCAGCGTTGACCCGGACTCCTCGGAGACCCAGTACTTC. The full variable domain, in which reference TRBV29-1 and TRBJ2-5 provide the parts outside the CDR3, is SAVISQKPSRDICQRGTSLTIQCQVDSQVTMMFWYRQQPGQSLTLIATANQGSEATYESGFVIDKFPISRPNLTFSTLTVSNMSPEDSSIYLCSVDPDSSETQYFGPGTRLLVL.

This clone was detected only a few times. This chain connects TRBV18 to TRBJ2-1; D is perhaps TRBD2 (6 bases). Germline V gene data show CDR1 as KGHSH and CDR2 as LQKENI. Trimming took off 6 bases at V and 0 bases at J, with 18 bases between the two ends. The CDR3 is made up of 17 amino acids. This CDR3 reads CASSRGGTYTSYNEQFF. The CDR3 region has the DNA TGTGCCAGCTCCCGAGGAGGGACGTACACCTCCTACAATGAGCAGTTCTTC.

The CDR3 region has the DNA TGTGCCAGCAGTTACGCCACTGGGCTAGCGCGGGGCTACACCTTC. Protein: CASSYATGLARGYTF. The chain uses TRBV6-5 and TRBJ1-2; D is ambiguous. CDR1 and CDR2 from the germline V gene are MNHEY and SVGAGI. The CDR3 is 15 residues long. V was cut by 2 bases and J by 8 bases, with 18 bases left in between.

The V gene is TRBV7-2, the J gene TRBJ2-7, with a weak D call TRBD2 (5 bases). The CDR3 consists of 12 residues. Germline CDR1 is SGHTA and CDR2 is FQGNSA. V was trimmed by 5 bases and J by 3 bases, leaving 8 bases between them. CDR3 region: CASSATSYEQYF. DNA of the CDR3: TGTGCCAGCAGCGCAACTAGCTACGAGCAGTACTTC.

This chain connects TRBV15 to TRBJ1-3; TRBD1 might be the D (5 bases). Trimming removed 1 base from V and 0 bases from J, with 7 bases in between. The germline V gene has CDR1 LNHNV and CDR2 YYDKDF (reference sequence). This CDR3 has 15 residues. CDR3 loop: CATSRVRVSGNTIYF. The CDR3, as DNA: TGTGCCACCAGCAGAGTCAGGGTCTCTGGAAACACCATATATTTT. The full variable domain, its missing parts supplied by reference TRBV15 and TRBJ1-3, is DAMVIQNPRYQVTQFGKPVTLSCSQTLNHNVMYWYQQKSSQAPKLLFHYYDKDFNNEADTPDNFQSRRPNTSFCFLDIRSPGLGDTAMYLCATSRVRVSGNTIYFGEGSWLTVV.

The CDR3 sequence: CATRLAGVTDTQYF. In nucleotides, the CDR3 is TGTGCCACTCGACTAGCGGGAGTAACAGATACGCAGTATTTT. This sequence joins TRBV19 and TRBJ2-3; 12 nucleotides align to TRBD2. V shed 10 bases, J shed 3 bases, and the junction held 5 bases outside the gene matches. The CDR3 has 14 amino acids. Germline loops: CDR1 LNHDA, CDR2 SQIVND (reference sequence).